This note documents a single TCR beta chain sequence. The data belong to a study of blood T cells in healthy people across ages. Germline CDR1 reads DFQATT; CDR2 reads SNEGSKA (reference sequence). The V gene lost 4 bases and the J gene lost 2 bases, with 4 bases spanning the gap. The CDR3 extends over 11 amino acids. PCR was performed a second time for roughly 7 to 12 cycles using a sample-barcoded 5' primer and a J-beta primer mix. Each CDR3 protein is one row after TCRdb ran MiXCR on the 5' RACE reads. The sample records about 800,000 distinct CDR3 sequences, 25% being singletons. The data were also submitted as part of a second study, on T cells of mothers and their children. That work contributes: In cDNA synthesis, all of the extracted RNA was used at 1.5 ug per 15 ul.

This chain links TRBV20-1 with TRBJ2-3; no reliable D call. The receptor was derived from a boy between 10 and 17 years old in good health. Source material: blood. Here the CDR3 DNA reads TGCAGTGCTACCATCACAGATACGCAGTATTTT. The encoded protein is CSATITDTQYF.